This T cell receptor (delta chain) was sequenced in a study of gamma-delta chains in newborns, infants, children (dated by TCRdb to the late 2010s). About the full investigation: According to the study title, microbial exposure causes polyclonal expansion of innate gammadelta T cells right after birth. The study examined the way microbial exposure affected innate gammadelta T cell populations in human newborns right after birth.

This clone was counted a few times. Its antigen is not yet known. Within one base of it there is no much larger clone, and no base qualities were kept. Unmatched junction bases come to 10, with V trimmed by 0 bases and J by 6 bases. CDR1 TSWWSYY and CDR2 QGS are derived from the germline V gene. Measured from the cysteine to the phenylalanine, the CDR3 is 17 residues long. The kept DNA is CDR3 alone, 51 bases in frame from the first base. The sequencing machine was an Illumina MiSeq. Public reads were reanalyzed in TCRdb with CATT, and rows carrying the same DNA were merged afterwards. Present in this sample are about 3,800 delta-chain clones, approximately 2% of which were seen just once. The ten largest clones capture around a tenth of the sample.

The material sequenced was blood. In this chain, TRDV1 is recombined with TRDJ1; 10 bases in between match TRDD3. The TCR sequence derives from a child who was a newborn, infant or young child, either healthy, febrile or measles-vaccinated (not recorded which). In nucleotide form, the sequence is TGTGCTCTTGGGGAACTCCAATTCCGTACTGGGGGATATAAACTCATCTTT. Translated, this gives CALGELQFRTGGYKLIF.